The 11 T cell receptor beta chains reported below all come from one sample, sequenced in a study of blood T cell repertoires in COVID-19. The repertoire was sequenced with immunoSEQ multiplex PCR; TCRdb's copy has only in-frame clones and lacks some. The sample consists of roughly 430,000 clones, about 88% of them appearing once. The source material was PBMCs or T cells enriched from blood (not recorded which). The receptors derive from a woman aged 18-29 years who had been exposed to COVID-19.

CDR3 sequence reads: CASNRQGVRTEAFF. The CDR3 nucleotides are TGTGCCAGCAACCGACAGGGGGTCAGGACTGAAGCTTTCTTT. The rearrangement uses TRBV5-5 and TRBJ1-1; 9 nucleotides match TRBD1. Germline CDR1 SGHKS, CDR2 YYEKEE (reference sequence). The CDR3 contains 14 residues. J was trimmed by 5 bases and V by 6 bases; bases with no gene match: 8.

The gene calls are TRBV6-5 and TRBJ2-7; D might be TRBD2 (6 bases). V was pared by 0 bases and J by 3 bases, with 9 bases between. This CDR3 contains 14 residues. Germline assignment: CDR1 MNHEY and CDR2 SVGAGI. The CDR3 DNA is TGTGCCAGCAGTTACTCCGGGGGTAACTACGAGCAGTACTTC. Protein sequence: CASSYSGGNYEQYF.

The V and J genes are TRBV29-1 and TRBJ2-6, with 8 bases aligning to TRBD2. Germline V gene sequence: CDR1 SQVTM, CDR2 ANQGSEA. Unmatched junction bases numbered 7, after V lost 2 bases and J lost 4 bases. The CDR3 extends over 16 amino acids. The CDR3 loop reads CSVERSGGPGANVLTF. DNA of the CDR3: TGCAGCGTTGAACGGTCGGGGGGGCCGGGGGCCAACGTCCTGACTTTC.

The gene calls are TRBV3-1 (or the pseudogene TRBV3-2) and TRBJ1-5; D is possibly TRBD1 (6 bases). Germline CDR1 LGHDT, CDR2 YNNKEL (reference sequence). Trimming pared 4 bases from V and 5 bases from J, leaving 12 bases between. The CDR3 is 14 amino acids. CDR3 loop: CASSPHRADQPQHF. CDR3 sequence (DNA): TGTGCCAGCAGCCCACACAGGGCCGATCAGCCCCAGCATTTT.

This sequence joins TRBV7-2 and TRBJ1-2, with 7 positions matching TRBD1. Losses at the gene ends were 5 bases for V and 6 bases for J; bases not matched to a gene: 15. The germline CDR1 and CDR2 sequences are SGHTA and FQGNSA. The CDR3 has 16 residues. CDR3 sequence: CASSHYLGTASHGYTF. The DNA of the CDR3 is TGTGCCAGCAGCCATTACCTCGGGACAGCAAGCCATGGCTACACCTTC.

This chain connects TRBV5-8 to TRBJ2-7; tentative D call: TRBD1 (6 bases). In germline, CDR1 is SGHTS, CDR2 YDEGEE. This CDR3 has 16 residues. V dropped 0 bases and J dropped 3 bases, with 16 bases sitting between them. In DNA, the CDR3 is TGTGCCAGCAGCTTGGTCGCAGGGGTTATCGTCTACGAGCAGTACTTC. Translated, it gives CASSLVAGVIVYEQYF. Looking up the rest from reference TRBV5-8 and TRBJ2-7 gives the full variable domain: EAGVTQSPTHLIKTRGQQATLRCSPISGHTSVYWYQQALGLGLQFLLWYDEGEERNRGNFPPRFSGRQFPNYSSELNVNALELEDSALYLCASSLVAGVIVYEQYFGPGTRLTVT.

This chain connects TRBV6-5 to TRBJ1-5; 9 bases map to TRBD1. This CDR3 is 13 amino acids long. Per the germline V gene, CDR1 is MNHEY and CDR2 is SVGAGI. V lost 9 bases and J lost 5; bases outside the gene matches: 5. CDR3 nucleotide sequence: TGTGCCAGTACAGGGGGCGTACATCAGCCCCAGCATTTT. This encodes CASTGGVHQPQHF.

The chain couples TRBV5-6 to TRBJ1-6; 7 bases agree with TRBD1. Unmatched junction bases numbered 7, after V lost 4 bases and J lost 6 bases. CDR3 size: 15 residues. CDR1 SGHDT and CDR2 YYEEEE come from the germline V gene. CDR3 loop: CASSPETGINSPLHF. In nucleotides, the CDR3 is TGTGCCAGCAGCCCAGAGACAGGGATTAATTCACCCCTCCACTTT.

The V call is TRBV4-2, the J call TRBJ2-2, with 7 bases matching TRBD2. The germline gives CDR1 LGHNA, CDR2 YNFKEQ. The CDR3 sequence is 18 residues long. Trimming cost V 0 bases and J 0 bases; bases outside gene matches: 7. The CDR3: CASSQETPGGSNTGELFF. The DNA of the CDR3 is TGTGCCAGCAGCCAAGAGACGCCGGGGGGATCGAACACCGGGGAGCTGTTTTTT.

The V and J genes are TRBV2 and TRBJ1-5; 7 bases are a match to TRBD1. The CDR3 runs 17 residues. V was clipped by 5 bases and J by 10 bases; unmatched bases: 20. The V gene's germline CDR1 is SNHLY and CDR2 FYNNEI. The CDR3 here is CASSFHTGVAAISPQHF. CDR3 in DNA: TGTGCCAGCAGTTTCCATACAGGGGTCGCAGCAATCAGCCCCCAGCATTTT.

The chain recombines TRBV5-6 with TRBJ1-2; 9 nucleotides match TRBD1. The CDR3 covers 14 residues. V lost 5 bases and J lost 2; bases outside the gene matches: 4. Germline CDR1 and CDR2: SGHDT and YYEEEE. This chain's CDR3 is CASRGTGKNYGYTF. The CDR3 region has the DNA TGTGCCAGCAGGGGGACAGGGAAGAACTATGGCTACACCTTC. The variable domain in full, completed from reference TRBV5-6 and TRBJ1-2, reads DAGVTQSPTHLIKTRGQQVTLRCSPKSGHDTVSWYQQALGQGPQFIFQYYEEEERQRGNFPDRFSGHQFPNYSSELNVNALLLGDSALYLCASRGTGKNYGYTFGSGTRLTVV.